This record covers a single T cell receptor (beta chain). Its antigen is not identified. This sample is drawn from a study of long-term antiretroviral therapy in people with HIV. Study-wide results and caveats: Narrower CDR3 length ranges marked HIV repertoires relative to controls. Post-ART samples showed increased diversity that remained below transplant donor control levels. Clones that expanded before ART (that is, prior to treatment) dominated the repertoire at all time points.

Germline V CDR1 and CDR2: SGHRS, YFSETQ. This CDR3 is 16 amino acids long. Trimming removed 0 bases from V and 8 bases from J, with 20 bases in between. The run of the v3.0 immunoSEQ assay was at survey level. Sequencing was performed with immunoSEQ multiplex PCR; in TCRdb, only in-frame clones are kept and a portion is missing. Found here are 40,000 to 45,000 clones, roughly 96% of them singletons; the top ten hold 2.7%. Every specimen provided 1-10 million cryopreserved PBMC before DNA extraction took place. The clonotype originates from a woman aged 45-65 years with HIV. The rearrangement links TRBV5-1 to TRBJ1-2, with D possibly being TRBD1 (5 bases). The sequencing here drew on unsorted PBMCs, taken 3.7 years after starting antiretroviral therapy. In DNA, the CDR3 is TGCGCCAGCAGCTTGGATGGAGGGGAATCGTCCGGAGGCTACACCTTC. Residues: CASSLDGGESSGGYTF.